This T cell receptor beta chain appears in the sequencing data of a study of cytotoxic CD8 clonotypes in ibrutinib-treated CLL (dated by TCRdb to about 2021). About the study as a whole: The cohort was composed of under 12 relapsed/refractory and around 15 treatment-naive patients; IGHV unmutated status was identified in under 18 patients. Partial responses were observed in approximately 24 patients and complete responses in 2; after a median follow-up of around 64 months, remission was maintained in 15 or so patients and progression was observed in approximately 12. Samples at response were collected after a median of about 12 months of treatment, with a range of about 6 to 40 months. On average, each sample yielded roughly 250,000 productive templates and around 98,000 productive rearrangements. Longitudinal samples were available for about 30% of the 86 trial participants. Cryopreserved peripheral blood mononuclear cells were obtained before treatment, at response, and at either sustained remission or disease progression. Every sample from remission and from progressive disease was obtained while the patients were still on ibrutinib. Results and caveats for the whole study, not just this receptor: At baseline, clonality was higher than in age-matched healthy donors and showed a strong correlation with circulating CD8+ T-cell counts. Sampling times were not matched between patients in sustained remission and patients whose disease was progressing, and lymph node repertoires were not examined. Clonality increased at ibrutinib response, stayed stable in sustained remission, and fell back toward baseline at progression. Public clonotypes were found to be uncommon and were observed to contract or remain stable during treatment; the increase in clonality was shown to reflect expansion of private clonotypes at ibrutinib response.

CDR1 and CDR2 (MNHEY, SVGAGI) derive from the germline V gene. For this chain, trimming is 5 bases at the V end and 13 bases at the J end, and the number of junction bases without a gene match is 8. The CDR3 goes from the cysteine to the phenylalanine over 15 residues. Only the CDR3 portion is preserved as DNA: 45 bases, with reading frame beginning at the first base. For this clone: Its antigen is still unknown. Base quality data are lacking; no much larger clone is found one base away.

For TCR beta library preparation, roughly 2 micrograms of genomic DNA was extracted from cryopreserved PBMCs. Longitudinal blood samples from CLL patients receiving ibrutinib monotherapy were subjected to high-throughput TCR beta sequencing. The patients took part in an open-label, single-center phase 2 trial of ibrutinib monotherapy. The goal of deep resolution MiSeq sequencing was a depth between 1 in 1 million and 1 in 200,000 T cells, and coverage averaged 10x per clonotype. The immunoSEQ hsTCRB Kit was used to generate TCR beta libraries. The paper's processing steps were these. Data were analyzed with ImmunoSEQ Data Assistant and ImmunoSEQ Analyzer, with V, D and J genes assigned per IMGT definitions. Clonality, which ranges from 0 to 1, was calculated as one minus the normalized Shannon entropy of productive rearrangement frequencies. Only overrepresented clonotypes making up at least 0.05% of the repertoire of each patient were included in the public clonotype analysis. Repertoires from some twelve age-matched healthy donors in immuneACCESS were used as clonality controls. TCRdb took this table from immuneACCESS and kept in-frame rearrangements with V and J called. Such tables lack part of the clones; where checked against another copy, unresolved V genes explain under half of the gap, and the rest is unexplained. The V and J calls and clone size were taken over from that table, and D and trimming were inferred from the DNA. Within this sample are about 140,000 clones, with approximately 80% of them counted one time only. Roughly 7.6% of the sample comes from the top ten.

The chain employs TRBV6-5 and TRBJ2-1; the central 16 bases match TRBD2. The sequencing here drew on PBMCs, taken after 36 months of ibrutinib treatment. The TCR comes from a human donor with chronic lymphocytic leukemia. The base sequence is TGTGCCAGCAGTCTGGGACTAGCGGGGGGGATGGGCCAGTTCTTC. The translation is CASSLGLAGGMGQFF.